This T cell receptor (beta chain) was sequenced in a study of T-cell reconstitution after alpha-beta-depleted transplantation in children (dated by TCRdb to 2016 to 2017). Background on the whole study: Using TCR repertoire profiling, the study followed T-cell immune reconstitution in a quantitative way in children after TCRalphabeta/CD19-depleted allogeneic hematopoietic cell transplantation.

This clonotype was recorded a few times. No cognate antigen has been identified for it. Per-nucleotide qualities are absent, and no much larger clonotype sits a single base away. Trimming removed 2 bases from V and 5 bases from J, leaving 9 bases between the germline ends. As encoded in the germline V gene (reference sequence), CDR1 is SGHAT while CDR2 is FQDESV. Its CDR3 holds 13 amino acids, cysteine through phenylalanine. Left in the record is the CDR3 DNA by itself, 39 bases read in frame from the first base. Preparation of the library involved PCR. The reads were generated on an Illumina HiSeq 2500. TCR library preparation used molecular barcoding, with unique molecular identifiers applied to normalize quantification of the TCRbeta repertoire. The public reads were reanalyzed by TCRdb: fastp trimming at Q25, MiXCR alignment, in-frame beta chains only. Identical CDR3 proteins give one entry, which carries the most common genes and DNA. This sample is represented by about 610,000 distinct CDR3 sequences; roughly a tenth of them were singletons. The ten largest clones represent 4% to 5% of the sample.

The rearranged segments are TRBV11-1 and TRBJ2-5; the D gene assignment is ambiguous. The specimen comprised PBMCs from the stem cell graft donor, sampled from the stem cell graft. The source of this sequence is a human donor who donated a stem cell graft to a child with acute myeloid leukemia. CDR3 region: CASSLRPRETQYF. The nucleotide sequence is TGTGCCAGCAGCTTAAGACCCCGCGAGACCCAGTACTTC. The full variable domain, completed from the reference TRBV11-1 and TRBJ2-5 proteins outside the CDR3, reads EAEVAQSPRYKITEKSQAVAFWCDPISGHATLYWYRQILGQGPELLVQFQDESVVDDSQLPKDRFSAERLKGVDSTLKIQPAELGDSAMYLCASSLRPRETQYFGPGTRLLVL.